This paragraph reports one T cell receptor beta chain. The source of the sample is a study of cytomegalovirus exposure and HLA in healthy donors. Use of 60 Vbeta and 13 Jbeta primers characterized the PCR. The method was immunoSEQ multiplex PCR; TCRdb's version includes in-frame clones alone and lacks a portion of them. The top ten clones hold around 2% of a sample with approximately 83,000 clones, approximately 80% of them seen once. The receptor was derived from a young man in good health and CMV-seronegative. The sample taken for sequencing was PBMCs.

This chain's CDR3 is CASSDSGRTPIGYTF. The CDR3 DNA reads as TGTGCCAGCAGTGACTCCGGGAGAACTCCTATCGGCTACACCTTC. This sequence joins TRBV6-4 and TRBJ1-2, with D unresolved. Germline assignment: CDR1 MRHNA and CDR2 SNTAGT. This CDR3 comprises 15 residues. The germline V and J ends were trimmed by 0 bases and 8 bases, with 16 bases remaining between them.